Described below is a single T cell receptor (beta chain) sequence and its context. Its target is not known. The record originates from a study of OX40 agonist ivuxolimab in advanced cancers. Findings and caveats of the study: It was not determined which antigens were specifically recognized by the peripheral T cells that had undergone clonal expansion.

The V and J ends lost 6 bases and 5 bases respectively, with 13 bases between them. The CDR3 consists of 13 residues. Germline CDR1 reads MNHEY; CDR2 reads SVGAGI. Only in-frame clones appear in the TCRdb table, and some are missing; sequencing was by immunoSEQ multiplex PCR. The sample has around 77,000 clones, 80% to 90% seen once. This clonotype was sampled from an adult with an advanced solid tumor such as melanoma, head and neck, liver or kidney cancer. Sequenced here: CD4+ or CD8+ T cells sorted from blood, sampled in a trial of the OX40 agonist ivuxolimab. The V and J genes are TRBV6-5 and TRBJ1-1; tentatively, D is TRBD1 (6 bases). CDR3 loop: CASSPGRGTEAFF. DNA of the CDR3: TGTGCCAGCAGCCCAGGGAGGGGGACTGAAGCTTTCTTT.